Presented here are 23 T cell receptor beta chains from one specimen sequenced in a study of shared clonotypes between healthy human individuals. TCRdb's table, derived via immunoSEQ multiplex PCR, lists solely in-frame clones and lacks some. The sample has about 2.3 million clones, 93% seen once. What was sequenced was naive CD4+ T cells from PBMCs. Specified subset: CD45RA+ positively selected. The receptor source for this set is a man between 18 and 29 years old in good health. Some clones in this sample may be carry-over from other donors' samples.

The chain employs TRBV7-9 and TRBJ2-1; 7 positions match TRBD2. The germline CDR1 and CDR2 sequences are SEHNR and FQNEAQ (reference sequence). The junction had 10 bases not matched to a gene; V was cut back by 4 bases and J by 4 bases. The CDR3 totals 16 residues. DNA of the CDR3: TGTGCCAGCAGCTACGTACTAAGCGGGGCTTACAATGAGCAGTTCTTC. This translates into CASSYVLSGAYNEQFF. The variable domain in full, with the rest retrieved from reference TRBV7-9 and TRBJ2-1, is DTGVSQNPRHKITKRGQNVTFRCDPISEHNRLYWYRQTLGQGPEFLTYFQNEAQLEKSRLLSDRFSAERPKGSFSTLEIQRTEQGDSAMYLCASSYVLSGAYNEQFFGPGTRLTVL.

The chain combines TRBV2 with TRBJ2-3, with TRBD2 matching 11 bases. The CDR3 length is 16 residues. The junction had 9 bases not matched to a gene; V was cut back by 7 bases and J by 3 bases. Germline CDR1 reads SNHLY; CDR2 reads FYNNEI. CDR3 DNA: TGTGCCAGCACTAGCCTAGCGGGAGGACGGACAGATACGCAGTATTTT. Amino acid sequence: CASTSLAGGRTDTQYF. Drawing the rest from reference TRBV2 and TRBJ2-3, the complete variable domain is EPEVTQTPSHQVTQMGQEVILRCVPISNHLYFYWYRQILGQKVEFLVSFYNNEISEKSEIFDDQFSVERPDGSNFTLKIRSTKLEDSAMYFCASTSLAGGRTDTQYFGPGTRLTVL.

Of note for this clone: The same CDR3 also results from other DNA sequences found in this sample. This chain connects TRBV5-1 to TRBJ1-1; D is possibly TRBD1 (5 bases). Trimming cost V 0 bases and J 5 bases, with 11 bases left between them. CDR3 length equals 14 residues. CDR1 and CDR2 (germline): SGHRS, YFSETQ. CDR3 bases: TGCGCCAGCAGCTTGGCACAAGGGGTGACTGAAGCTTTCTTT. This translates into CASSLAQGVTEAFF.

V usage is TRBV7-8 and J usage is TRBJ1-2, with D possibly matching TRBD1 (5 bases). Trimming left V 2 bases short and J 4 bases short, with 11 bases between. This CDR3 has 14 amino acids. Germline assignment: CDR1 SGHVS and CDR2 FQNEAQ. The CDR3 DNA follows: TGTGCCAGCAGCTTAAACACAGGCTCCTATGGCTACACCTTC. It encodes CASSLNTGSYGYTF.

J is TRBJ2-5 and V is TRBV6-5, with 8 bases identical to TRBD1. Germline V gene lookup returns CDR1 MNHEY and CDR2 SVGAGI. The V gene end was trimmed by 6 bases and the J gene end by 4 bases; junction bases not matched to a gene: 7. This CDR3 region has 14 residues. CDR3 in amino acids: CASRKTGVPETQYF. The DNA of the CDR3 is TGTGCCAGCAGGAAGACAGGGGTTCCAGAGACCCAGTACTTC.

The CDR3 loop is CASHTGASRNTEAFF. The CDR3, as DNA: TGCGCCAGCCATACAGGAGCCTCCCGAAACACTGAAGCTTTCTTT. The V gene is TRBV5-1, the J gene TRBJ1-1, with a possible D match to TRBD1 (5 bases). The germline V and J ends were trimmed by 7 bases and 2 bases, with 18 bases remaining between them. The CDR3 consists of 15 residues. Germline assignment: CDR1 SGHRS and CDR2 YFSETQ.

This chain's CDR3 is CASSLDHSGYNEQFF. The CDR3, as DNA: TGCGCCAGCAGCCTGGACCACTCAGGGTACAATGAGCAGTTCTTC. V is TRBV5-1 and J is TRBJ2-1; tentatively, D is TRBD1 (5 bases). The CDR3 contains 15 residues. Germline V gives CDR1 SGHRS, CDR2 YFSETQ. The V and J ends lost 4 bases and 4 bases respectively, with 15 bases between them.

In the case of this clone: Other DNA sequences of this sample code for an identical CDR3. This rearrangement joins TRBV28 to TRBJ2-3; D unclear. V was shortened by 2 bases and J by 3 bases, with 3 bases between the two germline ends. The CDR3 has 12 amino acids. Germline CDR1 is MDHEN and CDR2 is SYDVKM. The CDR3 here is CASSLRTDTQYF. In DNA form, the CDR3 reads TGTGCCAGCAGTTTACGAACAGATACGCAGTATTTT.

The chain recombines TRBV7-9 with TRBJ2-3, with 9 bases matching TRBD2. Per the germline V gene, CDR1 is SEHNR and CDR2 is FQNEAQ (reference sequence). The CDR3 sequence is 16 residues long. The J segment lost 2 bases and the V segment lost 3 bases, leaving 6 bases of the junction unmatched. The CDR3 region is CASSFLAGATTDTQYF. CDR3 in DNA: TGTGCCAGCAGCTTCTTAGCGGGAGCGACCACAGATACGCAGTATTTT. Based on the CDR3 plus reference TRBV7-9 and TRBJ2-3, the full variable domain is DTGVSQNPRHKITKRGQNVTFRCDPISEHNRLYWYRQTLGQGPEFLTYFQNEAQLEKSRLLSDRFSAERPKGSFSTLEIQRTEQGDSAMYLCASSFLAGATTDTQYFGPGTRLTVL.

This chain uses TRBV6-5 with TRBJ2-3, with 7 bases identical to TRBD1. Per germline, CDR1 MNHEY and CDR2 SVGAGI. This CDR3 comprises 14 residues. The trim removed 6 bases at V and 1 base at J, leaving 4 bases unmatched. The chain's CDR3 is CASSHRGRTDTQYF. CDR3 DNA sequence: TGTGCCAGCAGCCACAGGGGACGCACAGATACGCAGTATTTT.

The chain is built from TRBV27 and TRBJ1-2; 12 nucleotides align to TRBD1. Germline lookup yields CDR1 MNHEY and CDR2 SMNVEV (reference sequence). The CDR3 sequence is 15 residues long. Unmatched junction bases numbered 5, after V lost 5 bases and J lost 4 bases. The CDR3 region is CASSQGTGGGYGYTF. The CDR3 nucleotides read TGTGCCAGCAGTCAGGGGACAGGGGGCGGCTATGGCTACACCTTC.

The chain has TRBV30 and TRBJ2-7, with D tentatively TRBD1 (6 bases). Per germline, CDR1 GTSNPN and CDR2 SVGIG (reference sequence). This CDR3 comprises 16 residues. Trimming cost V 4 bases and J 6 bases, with 25 bases left between them. The CDR3 is CAWTATGDGRGGEQYF. The CDR3 coding sequence is TGTGCCTGGACCGCCACCGGGGACGGGCGAGGGGGCGAGCAGTACTTC.

J is TRBJ1-4 and V is TRBV28; D possibly corresponds to TRBD1 (6 bases). Trimming pared 10 bases from V and 8 bases from J, leaving 17 bases between. The CDR3 is made up of 13 amino acids. Germline values: CDR1 MDHEN, CDR2 SYDVKM. The CDR3 protein is CAIQGEIPEKLFF. CDR3 in DNA: TGTGCCATACAGGGAGAGATTCCGGAAAAACTGTTTTTT.

This clone is a singleton in its sample. The chain is built from TRBV14 and TRBJ2-7; no clear D. Per germline, CDR1 SGHDN and CDR2 FVKESK. CDR3 length equals 12 residues. The V gene lost 5 bases and the J gene lost 3 bases, with 8 bases spanning the gap. The CDR3 sequence is CASSSQYYEQYF. The CDR3 nucleotides read TGTGCCAGCAGCTCCCAGTACTACGAGCAGTACTTC.

The rearrangement links TRBV9 to TRBJ2-1; the match to TRBD2 covers 8 bases. The CDR3 is 17 amino acids. V lost 1 base, J lost 8 bases, and 14 bases stayed unmatched. Germline values: CDR1 SGDLS, CDR2 YYNGEE. CDR3 amino acids: CASSVPQGLAGYDEQFF. The CDR3 bases are TGTGCCAGCAGCGTACCCCAAGGGCTAGCGGGTTATGATGAGCAGTTCTTC.

This chain connects TRBV7-9 to TRBJ2-1; 7 bases are shared with TRBD2. The CDR3 covers 16 residues. The germline gives CDR1 SEHNR, CDR2 FQNEAQ (reference sequence). The V gene end was trimmed by 3 bases and the J gene end by 5 bases; junction bases not matched to a gene: 10. The CDR3 coding sequence is TGTGCCAGCAGCTTTATGGCCCTAGCGGACCACAATGAGCAGTTCTTC. Encoded protein: CASSFMALADHNEQFF.

The rearrangement joins TRBV11-1 to TRBJ1-1; TRBD1 aligns across 8 bases. The CDR3 totals 14 residues. Germline V gives CDR1 SGHAT, CDR2 FQDESV (reference sequence). The trim removed 3 bases at V and 4 bases at J, leaving 4 bases unmatched. The CDR3 spells CASSFRDRSTEAFF. CDR3 sequence (DNA): TGTGCCAGCAGCTTCCGGGACAGGAGCACTGAAGCTTTCTTT. The full variable domain, in which reference TRBV11-1 and TRBJ1-1 provide the parts outside the CDR3, is EAEVAQSPRYKITEKSQAVAFWCDPISGHATLYWYRQILGQGPELLVQFQDESVVDDSQLPKDRFSAERLKGVDSTLKIQPAELGDSAMYLCASSFRDRSTEAFFGQGTRLTVV.

J is TRBJ1-5 and V is TRBV2; D unresolved. The CDR3 consists of 14 residues. Germline values: CDR1 SNHLY, CDR2 FYNNEI. The ends were cut back, 2 bases at V and 3 bases at J, with 8 bases in the middle. The CDR3 DNA sequence: TGTGCCAGCAGTGAACTCCAACTCAATCAGCCCCAGCATTTT. As protein: CASSELQLNQPQHF.

The gene calls are TRBV2 and TRBJ2-1, with unresolved D. Germline V lookup: CDR1 SNHLY, CDR2 FYNNEI. The V and J ends lost 4 bases and 1 base respectively, with 17 bases between them. CDR3 size: 17 residues. CDR3 in amino acids: CASSVRPGRTSYNEQFF. CDR3 nucleotides: TGTGCCAGCAGTGTACGGCCGGGCCGCACATCCTACAATGAGCAGTTCTTC.

The chain recombines TRBV6-1 with TRBJ2-7; tentative D call: TRBD2 (5 bases). The germline gives CDR1 MNHNS, CDR2 SASEGT. CDR3 length equals 12 residues. The V end lost 7 bases, the J end lost 7 bases, and 14 bases lay between the germline ends. The CDR3 nucleotides are TGTGCCAGCACCCCACACCCGGGGGAGCAGTACTTC. This translates into CASTPHPGEQYF.

Turning to this clone: This sample includes further DNA sequences coding for the same CDR3. The CDR3 DNA reads TGTGCCAGCAGCGTAGGACAGGGGGCCTACAATGAGCAGTTCTTC. Protein: CASSVGQGAYNEQFF. The chain has TRBV9 and TRBJ2-1, with 9 bases fitting TRBD1. Per germline, CDR1 SGDLS and CDR2 YYNGEE. There are 15 residues in the CDR3. J was trimmed by 2 bases and V by 0 bases; bases with no gene match: 0.

The chain joins TRBV28 to TRBJ1-5; the D gene is possibly TRBD1 (6 bases). Trimming pared 5 bases from V and 4 bases from J, leaving 18 bases between. Germline loops: CDR1 MDHEN, CDR2 SYDVKM. The CDR3 is 16 amino acids. This chain's CDR3 is CASSAQGGAINQPQHF. CDR3 sequence (DNA): TGTGCCAGCAGTGCCCAAGGGGGGGCTATTAATCAGCCCCAGCATTTT.

This chain links TRBV7-8 with TRBJ2-5; the match to TRBD1 covers 9 bases. The ends lost 4 bases at V and 2 bases at J; junction bases unmatched: 8. Germline V gives CDR1 SGHVS, CDR2 FQNEAQ. The CDR3 totals 16 residues. The CDR3: CASSWYRDREQETQYF. The CDR3 DNA reads as TGTGCCAGCAGCTGGTACCGGGACAGGGAACAAGAGACCCAGTACTTC.